This TCR beta chain was observed in a study of blood T cells in healthy people across ages. Study observations and caveats: A roughly linear fall in TCR beta diversity per million T cells was seen with increasing age. Not knowing donor CMV status may have confounded expanded clonotype changes.

Per-sample PBMC isolation yielded at least 7 million cells. Then a second PCR, running roughly 6 to 11 cycles, was carried out with a sample-barcoded 5' primer and a J-beta primer mix. TCRdb ran MiXCR on the 5' RACE reads and lists one entry per CDR3 protein. The sample comprises about 970,000 distinct CDR3 sequences, approximately 50% of which are singletons, and around a fifth rests with the top ten. Comment on this clonotype: The antigen is undetermined.

This CDR3 has 14 residues. Germline CDR1 MDHEN, CDR2 SYDVKM. V lost 3 bases and J lost 3, with 10 bases in between. The sequence came from a woman in her sixties or seventies in good health. Specimen: blood. The rearrangement joins TRBV28 to TRBJ2-3; no clear D. The CDR3 is CASSLNRRTDTQYF. In DNA, the CDR3 is TGTGCCAGCAGTTTGAACCGTAGAACAGATACGCAGTATTTT.